The 9 T cell receptor beta chains listed next were all sequenced from one sample in a study of blood T cell repertoires in COVID-19 (dated by TCRdb to 2019 to 2021). The library was produced with the immunoSEQ multiplex PCR assay. The immuneACCESS repertoire file appears here via TCRdb, limited to in-frame rearrangements. These files lack a portion of the clones; in checked studies, under half of the deficit traces to unresolved V genes, and the cause of the others is not known. The sample data list about 350,000 clones, and about nine tenths of these were observed just once. The ten largest clones represent approximately 7.4% of the sample. Sequencing was carried out using peripheral blood. These receptors originate from a woman in her sixties or seventies with COVID-19, enrolled during active disease.

The chain recombines TRBV2 with TRBJ2-1, with a tentative D call TRBD2 (5 bases). The CDR3 length is 12 residues. V lost 6 bases and J lost 8, with 11 bases in between. Germline assignment: CDR1 SNHLY and CDR2 FYNNEI. In nucleotides, the CDR3 is TGTGCCAGCAGGCAACCGCGGGATGAGCAGTTCTTC. Protein: CASRQPRDEQFF.

This clone showed up just a few times. CDR3 DNA: TGCGCCAGCAGCTTCCAATTCAATGAGCAGTTCTTC. Protein sequence: CASSFQFNEQFF. This chain joins TRBV5-1 and TRBJ2-1; D gene uncertain. Per the germline V gene, CDR1 is SGHRS and CDR2 is YFSETQ. V was shortened by 2 bases and J by 6 bases, with 6 bases between the two germline ends. CDR3 size: 12 residues. Variable domain in full (rest from reference TRBV5-1 and TRBJ2-1): KAGVTQTPRYLIKTRGQQVTLSCSPISGHRSVSWYQQTPGQGLQFLFEYFSETQRNKGNFPGRFSGRQFSNSRSEMNVSTLELGDSALYLCASSFQFNEQFFGPGTRLTVL.

This chain links TRBV12-3 or TRBV12-4 with TRBJ1-2, with D possibly being TRBD1 (5 bases). V lost 8 bases and J lost 3, with 7 bases in between. This CDR3 spans 11 amino acids. The CDR3 bases are TGTGCCAGCGACAGTTACTATGGCTACACCTTC. This encodes CASDSYYGYTF.

The V gene is TRBV5-6, the J gene TRBJ1-4, with 10 bases lining up with TRBD1. V shed 3 bases, J shed 1 base, and the junction held 6 bases outside the gene matches. This CDR3 has 17 residues. Germline V gene lookup returns CDR1 SGHDT and CDR2 YYEEEE. CDR3 protein: CASSSRDRGLTNEKLFF. CDR3 bases: TGTGCCAGCAGCTCCCGGGACAGGGGCCTAACTAATGAAAAACTGTTTTTT.

This chain connects TRBV29-1 to TRBJ2-3; D gene ambiguous. The germline V and J ends were trimmed by 4 bases and 2 bases, with 10 bases remaining between them. The germline V gene encodes CDR1 SQVTM and CDR2 ANQGSEA. The CDR3 runs to 13 residues. In DNA form, the CDR3 reads TGCAGCGTTGTCGGCAGACTCACAGATACGCAGTATTTT. It specifies CSVVGRLTDTQYF.

The genes are TRBV27 and TRBJ2-7, with D possibly TRBD1 on 6 matching bases. There are 14 residues in the CDR3. The germline V and J ends were trimmed by 5 bases and 0 bases, with 11 bases remaining between them. The germline CDR1 and CDR2 sequences are MNHEY and SMNVEV (reference sequence). This CDR3 is CASSLTDSSYEQYF. As DNA, the CDR3 is TGTGCCAGCAGTCTCACGGACAGCTCCTACGAGCAGTACTTC.

The V and J genes are TRBV6-2 or TRBV6-3 and TRBJ1-6, with a possible D match to TRBD1 (6 bases). The CDR3 loop spans 18 amino acids. Deletions cut 6 bases from V and 3 bases from J, with 21 bases between. CDR1 MNHEY and CDR2 SVGEGT come from the germline V gene. The DNA for the CDR3 is TGTGCCAGCAGCCCAACCCCGAGGGGGTCCGGCTATAATTCACCCCTCCACTTT. Translated, it gives CASSPTPRGSGYNSPLHF.

The J gene is TRBJ2-7, the V gene TRBV5-4, with D tentatively TRBD2 (7 bases). V lost 1 base and J 3 bases, leaving 26 bases between the germline ends. The CDR3 spans 19 residues. Per the germline V gene, CDR1 is SGHNT and CDR2 is YYREEE (reference sequence). The CDR3 coding sequence is TGTGCCAGCAGCTTGCCCGACATCTGGTGGCGGGGGCTTTACTACGAGCAGTACTTC. This encodes CASSLPDIWWRGLYYEQYF.

The rearrangement links TRBV25-1 to TRBJ1-1; TRBD1 matches 7 bases. V gave up 4 bases and J gave up 5 bases; unmatched junction bases: 10. The CDR3 is made up of 15 amino acids. Germline CDR1 reads MGHDK; CDR2 reads SYGVNS. CDR3 sequence (DNA): TGTGCCAGCAGTGCCGGGACAGCCAGGGGGACTGAAGCTTTCTTT. Translated, it gives CASSAGTARGTEAFF.